This passage covers 23 T cell receptor beta chains from one sample sequenced in a study of T cell responses to AZD1222 COVID-19 vaccine. Clones were sequenced by immunoSEQ multiplex PCR, and TCRdb holds only the in-frame ones, with some missing. The data show roughly 140,000 clones, 87% seen once. The specimen comprised peripheral blood, sampled 28 days after the second AZD1222 dose. These receptors all come from an adult who received the AZD1222 COVID-19 vaccine.

The chain carries TRBV12-3 or TRBV12-4 and TRBJ2-2; no firm D call. The CDR3 is 12 residues long. V was trimmed by 5 bases and J by 4 bases, leaving 5 bases between them. The CDR3 here is CASSISTGELFF. CDR3 nucleotide sequence: TGTGCCAGCAGTATATCCACCGGGGAGCTGTTTTTT.

The chain uses TRBV2 and TRBJ2-2; D is unresolved. CDR3 size: 14 residues. Trimming stripped 8 bases from V and 6 bases from J, with 16 bases between. Germline CDR1 SNHLY, CDR2 FYNNEI. The CDR3 is CASSVPTGPGELFF. The DNA of the CDR3 is TGTGCCAGCTCTGTACCGACGGGTCCCGGGGAGCTGTTTTTT. Full variable domain (remainder filled in from reference TRBV2 and TRBJ2-2): EPEVTQTPSHQVTQMGQEVILRCVPISNHLYFYWYRQILGQKVEFLVSFYNNEISEKSEIFDDQFSVERPDGSNFTLKIRSTKLEDSAMYFCASSVPTGPGELFFGEGSRLTVL.

The chain recombines TRBV7-3 with TRBJ1-1; tentative D call: TRBD1 (5 bases). CDR3 size: 13 residues. Germline values: CDR1 SGHTA, CDR2 FQGTGA. V was clipped by 1 base and J by 8 bases, with 11 bases between them. Here the CDR3 reads CASSLMRGAEAFF. The CDR3 DNA reads as TGTGCCAGCAGCTTAATGAGGGGCGCGGAAGCTTTCTTT. The full variable domain, completed using reference TRBV7-3 and TRBJ1-1, is GAGVSQTPSNKVTEKGKYVELRCDPISGHTALYWYRQSLGQGPEFLIYFQGTGAADDSGLPNDRFFAVRPEGSVSTLKIQRTERGDSAVYLCASSLMRGAEAFFGQGTRLTVV.

The chain has TRBV19 and TRBJ1-4, with 7 bases lining up with TRBD1. V lost 10 bases to trimming and J lost 3 bases; unmatched junction nucleotides: 11. CDR1 and CDR2 from the germline V gene are LNHDA and SQIVND (reference sequence). This CDR3 is 15 amino acids long. The CDR3 region is CATTTGSGANEKLFF. The CDR3, as DNA: TGTGCCACCACGACAGGGTCCGGGGCTAATGAAAAACTGTTTTTT.

The rearrangement joins TRBV7-2 to TRBJ1-1; weak D call: TRBD1 (5 bases). Germline CDR1 is SGHTA and CDR2 is FQGNSA. The length of the CDR3 is 13 residues. V lost 4 bases and J lost 8, with 14 bases in between. The CDR3 protein is CASSSQGLGEAFF. DNA of the CDR3: TGTGCCAGCAGCTCCCAGGGCTTAGGAGAAGCTTTCTTT.

This clone is a singleton in its sample. The rearrangement uses TRBV5-6 and TRBJ2-1; perhaps TRBD2 as D (6 bases). Germline CDR1 and CDR2: SGHDT and YYEEEE. Deletions cut 3 bases from V and 0 bases from J, with 10 bases between. The CDR3 totals 15 residues. This chain's CDR3 is CASSWKAGSYNEQFF. The CDR3 coding sequence is TGTGCCAGCAGCTGGAAAGCGGGCTCCTACAATGAGCAGTTCTTC.

The chain joins TRBV9 to TRBJ1-1; the D is unclear. Per germline, CDR1 SGDLS and CDR2 YYNGEE. There are 15 residues in the CDR3. V was cut by 0 bases and J by 3 bases, with 12 bases left in between. The CDR3 loop is CASSVGPLGYTEAFF. CDR3 nucleotides: TGTGCCAGCAGCGTAGGGCCATTGGGGTACACTGAAGCTTTCTTT.

The V call is TRBV5-1, the J call TRBJ2-1; a possible D gene is TRBD2 (6 bases). The germline V gene encodes CDR1 SGHRS and CDR2 YFSETQ. CDR3 length equals 17 residues. Trimming cost V 0 bases and J 8 bases, with 21 bases left between them. This CDR3 reads CASSLVGQPESGDEQFF. The CDR3 DNA reads TGCGCCAGCAGCTTGGTAGGCCAGCCCGAATCGGGGGATGAGCAGTTCTTC.

The rearrangement joins TRBV7-9 to TRBJ2-5; TRBD2 matches at 8 bases. Germline-derived CDR1 and CDR2 are SEHNR and FQNEAQ (reference sequence). V shed 7 bases and J 7 bases; nucleotides not matched to a gene: 14. This CDR3 is 15 amino acids long. CDR3 coding DNA: TGTGCCAGCACTATTAGCGGGACCGTGGCCAGGACCCAGTACTTC. This translates into CASTISGTVARTQYF.

The chain employs TRBV7-9 and TRBJ2-7, with a tentative D call TRBD1 (6 bases). V shed 5 bases and J shed 7 bases, with 9 bases lying between them. CDR3 length equals 11 residues. Per germline, CDR1 SEHNR and CDR2 FQNEAQ (reference sequence). The CDR3 DNA reads as TGTGCCAGCAGCACAGACAGGGAGCAGTACTTC. Residues: CASSTDREQYF.

The table lists this clone with a count of one. The chain combines TRBV4-3 with TRBJ2-2, with 8 bases that match TRBD2. Germline values: CDR1 LGHNA, CDR2 YSLEER. The CDR3 is made up of 14 amino acids. With 3 bases clipped from V and 6 bases from J, the junction kept 3 bases outside the gene matches. The DNA of the CDR3 is TGCGCCAGCAGCCAGGAGCGGGAGCCCGGGGAGCTGTTTTTT. Protein sequence: CASSQEREPGELFF.

The chain joins TRBV5-4 to TRBJ1-1, with D possibly matching TRBD1 (5 bases). This CDR3 has 14 amino acids. V lost 4 bases and J 0 bases, leaving 10 bases between the germline ends. Germline loops: CDR1 SGHNT, CDR2 YYREEE (reference sequence). Written as DNA, the CDR3 is TGTGCCAGCAGCCCCGGGGGAATGAACACTGAAGCTTTCTTT. Its translation: CASSPGGMNTEAFF. Combining the CDR3 with reference TRBV5-4 and TRBJ1-1 gives the whole variable domain ETGVTQSPTHLIKTRGQQVTLRCSSQSGHNTVSWYQQALGQGPQFIFQYYREEENGRGNFPPRFSGLQFPNYSSELNVNALELDDSALYLCASSPGGMNTEAFFGQGTRLTVV.

This clone showed up just a few times. The rearrangement links TRBV11-2 to TRBJ2-5; 9 bases agree with TRBD1. The CDR3 covers 15 residues. V lost 2 bases, J lost 5 bases, and 6 bases stayed unmatched. Looked up from germline, CDR1 is SGHAT and CDR2 is FQNNGV. The CDR3 is CASSLPTGGGETQYF. The CDR3 DNA is TGTGCCAGCAGCTTACCCACAGGGGGCGGGGAGACCCAGTACTTC. Based on the CDR3 plus reference TRBV11-2 and TRBJ2-5, the full variable domain is EAGVAQSPRYKIIEKRQSVAFWCNPISGHATLYWYQQILGQGPKLLIQFQNNGVVDDSQLPKDRFSAERLKGVDSTLKIQPAKLEDSAVYLCASSLPTGGGETQYFGPGTRLLVL.

This clone occurred a few times. Other DNA sequences in the sample encode the same CDR3. The V and J genes are TRBV7-2 and TRBJ2-1; D ambiguous. The CDR3 has 15 amino acids. Trimming cost V 5 bases and J 4 bases, with 15 bases left between them. CDR1 SGHTA and CDR2 FQGNSA come from the germline V gene. The CDR3: CASSPLRDLYNEQFF. In DNA, the CDR3 is TGTGCCAGCAGCCCTCTGCGAGATTTGTACAATGAGCAGTTCTTC.

This chain uses TRBV18 with TRBJ2-2, with 10 bases matching TRBD1. The germline V gene has CDR1 KGHSH and CDR2 LQKENI. This CDR3 spans 15 amino acids. V lost 6 bases, J lost 3 bases, and 4 bases stayed unmatched. CDR3 region: CASSRQGADTGELFF. CDR3 DNA sequence: TGTGCCAGCTCTCGACAGGGGGCGGACACCGGGGAGCTGTTTTTT. Full variable domain (missing parts from reference TRBV18 and TRBJ2-2): NAGVMQNPRHLVRRRGQEARLRCSPMKGHSHVYWYRQLPEEGLKFMVYLQKENIIDESGMPKERFSAEFPKEGPSILRIQQVVRGDSAAYFCASSRQGADTGELFFGEGSRLTVL.

V and J are TRBV19 and TRBJ2-3, with 10 bases identical to TRBD1. V lost 5 bases, J lost 4 bases, and 9 bases stayed unmatched. The CDR3 extends over 16 amino acids. Germline loops: CDR1 LNHDA, CDR2 SQIVND (reference sequence). The CDR3 coding sequence is TGTGCCAGTAGTCTCTCCGGGACAGGGGTTGCAGATACGCAGTATTTT. It yields the protein CASSLSGTGVADTQYF.

This chain links TRBV7-2 with TRBJ2-7, with TRBD1 identical over 10 bases. The CDR3 has 14 amino acids. The V gene's germline CDR1 is SGHTA and CDR2 FQGNSA. J was trimmed by 7 bases and V by 0 bases; bases with no gene match: 3. The CDR3, as DNA: TGTGCCAGCAGCTTAGCGGGACAGGGGAGAGAGCAGTACTTC. It is translated as CASSLAGQGREQYF.

This chain connects TRBV28 to TRBJ2-1; TRBD2 matches 13 bases. V trimming: 7 bases; J trimming: 8 bases; junction bases outside the gene matches: 8. Per the germline V gene, CDR1 is MDHEN and CDR2 is SYDVKM. This CDR3 is built from 15 residues. The CDR3 coding sequence is TGTGCCAGCACAGCGGGACTAGCGGGATGGGATGAGCAGTTCTTC. Its protein is CASTAGLAGWDEQFF.

The chain is built from TRBV18 and TRBJ2-6; 8 positions agree with TRBD1. V trimming: 2 bases; J trimming: 0 bases; junction bases outside the gene matches: 9. This CDR3 has 19 amino acids. Germline V gene lookup returns CDR1 KGHSH and CDR2 LQKENI. The CDR3 coding sequence is TGTGCCAGCTCACCATTAAGGCAGGGGGCCGGCTCTGGGGCCAACGTCCTGACTTTC. Translation gives CASSPLRQGAGSGANVLTF.

J is TRBJ1-1 and V is TRBV2; no firm D call. V dropped 3 bases and J dropped 1 base, with 6 bases sitting between them. The CDR3 sequence is 13 residues long. Germline assignment: CDR1 SNHLY and CDR2 FYNNEI. The CDR3 spells CASSEMGNTEAFF. As DNA, the CDR3 is TGTGCCAGCAGTGAGATGGGGAACACTGAAGCTTTCTTT.

This chain links TRBV29-1 with TRBJ1-1; tentative D call: TRBD1 (6 bases). Germline loops: CDR1 SQVTM, CDR2 ANQGSEA. The length of the CDR3 is 13 residues. Trimming removed 7 bases from V and 6 bases from J, with 18 bases in between. The CDR3 sequence is CSGKTGWMAEAFF. The DNA for the CDR3 is TGCAGCGGGAAGACAGGTTGGATGGCTGAAGCTTTCTTT. Full variable domain (remainder filled in from reference TRBV29-1 and TRBJ1-1): SAVISQKPSRDICQRGTSLTIQCQVDSQVTMMFWYRQQPGQSLTLIATANQGSEATYESGFVIDKFPISRPNLTFSTLTVSNMSPEDSSIYLCSGKTGWMAEAFFGQGTRLTVV.

This chain uses TRBV14 with TRBJ2-3, with D unclear. The length of the CDR3 is 16 residues. Germline V gene lookup returns CDR1 SGHDN and CDR2 FVKESK. Trimming shortened V by 1 base and J by 2 bases, and 13 bases separated the two germline ends. Here the CDR3 DNA reads TGTGCCAGCAGCCAAGTTACGGGCCTAAACACAGATACGCAGTATTTT. Protein: CASSQVTGLNTDTQYF.

The chain joins TRBV24-1 to TRBJ1-5; 7 nucleotides match TRBD1. The ends lost 5 bases at V and 6 bases at J; junction bases unmatched: 3. CDR1 is KGHDR, CDR2 SFDVKD, per germline. CDR3 length: 13 residues. In DNA form, the CDR3 reads TGTGCCACCAGTGCCAGGGGGGTTCAGCCCCAGCATTTT. As protein: CATSARGVQPQHF.